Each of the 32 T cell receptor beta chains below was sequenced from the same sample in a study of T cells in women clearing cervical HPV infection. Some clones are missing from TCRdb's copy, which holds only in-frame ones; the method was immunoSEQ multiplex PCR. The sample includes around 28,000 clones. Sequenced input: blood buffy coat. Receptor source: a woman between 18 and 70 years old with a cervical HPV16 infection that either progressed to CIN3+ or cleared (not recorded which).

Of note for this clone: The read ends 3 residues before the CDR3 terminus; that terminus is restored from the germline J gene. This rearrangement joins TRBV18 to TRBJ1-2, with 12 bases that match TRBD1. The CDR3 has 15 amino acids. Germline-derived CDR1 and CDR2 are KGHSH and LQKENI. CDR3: CASSPPGQGAYDYTF. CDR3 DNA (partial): TGTGCCAGCTCACCACCGGGACAGGGGGCTTACGAC.

The CDR3 reads CSAREFGGGRTDTQYF. The CDR3 bases that were read are TGCAGTGCTAGAGAATTTGGCGGGGGGCGCACAGATACG. V is TRBV20-1 and J is TRBJ2-3, with TRBD2 matching 8 bases. The CDR3 end is not reached by the read, which stops 3 residues before it; the germline J gene fills it in. V lost 0 bases and J lost 1; bases outside the gene matches: 6. Looked up from germline, CDR1 is DFQATT and CDR2 is SNEGSKA (reference sequence). The CDR3 contains 16 residues.

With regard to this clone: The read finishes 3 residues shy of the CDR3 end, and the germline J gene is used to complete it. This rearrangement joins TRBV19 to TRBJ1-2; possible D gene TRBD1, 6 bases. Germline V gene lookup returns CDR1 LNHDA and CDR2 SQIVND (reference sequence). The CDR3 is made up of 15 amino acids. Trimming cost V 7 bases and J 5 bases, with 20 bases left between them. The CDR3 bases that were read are TGTGCCAGTAATCCTAGTAAAAGTACAGGGTATGGC. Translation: CASNPSKSTGYG. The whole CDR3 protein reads CASNPSKSTGYGYTF.

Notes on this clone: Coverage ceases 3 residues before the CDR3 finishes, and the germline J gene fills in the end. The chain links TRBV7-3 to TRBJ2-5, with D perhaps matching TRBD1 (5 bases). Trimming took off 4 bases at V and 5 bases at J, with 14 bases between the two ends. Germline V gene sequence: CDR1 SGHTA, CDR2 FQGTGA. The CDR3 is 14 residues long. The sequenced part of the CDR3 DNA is TGTGCCAGCAGCTCACAGGCGACTGGCGAGACC. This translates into CASSSQATGET. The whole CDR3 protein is CASSSQATGETQYF.

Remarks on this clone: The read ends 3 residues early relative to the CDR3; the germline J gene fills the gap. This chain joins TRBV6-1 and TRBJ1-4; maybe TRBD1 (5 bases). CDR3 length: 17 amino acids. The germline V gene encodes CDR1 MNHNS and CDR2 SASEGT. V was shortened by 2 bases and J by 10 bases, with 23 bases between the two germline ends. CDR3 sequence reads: CASSESKTVRGSGKLFF. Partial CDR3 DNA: TGTGCCAGCAGTGAATCGAAAACTGTGAGGGGTTCCGGAAAA.

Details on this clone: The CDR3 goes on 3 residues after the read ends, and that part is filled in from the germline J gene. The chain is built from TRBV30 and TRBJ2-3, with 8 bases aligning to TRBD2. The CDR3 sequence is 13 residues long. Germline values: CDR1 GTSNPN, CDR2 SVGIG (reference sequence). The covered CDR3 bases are TGTGCCTGGAGTATCAGCGGGGGCCAGACG. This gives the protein CAWSISGGQT. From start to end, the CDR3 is CAWSISGGQTQYF.

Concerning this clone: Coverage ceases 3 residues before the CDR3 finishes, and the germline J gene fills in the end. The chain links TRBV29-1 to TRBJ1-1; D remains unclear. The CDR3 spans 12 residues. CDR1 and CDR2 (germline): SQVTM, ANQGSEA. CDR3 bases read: TGCAGCGTTGGCCCGGTAGCTCTAGAA. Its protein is CSVGPVALE. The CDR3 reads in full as CSVGPVALEAFF.

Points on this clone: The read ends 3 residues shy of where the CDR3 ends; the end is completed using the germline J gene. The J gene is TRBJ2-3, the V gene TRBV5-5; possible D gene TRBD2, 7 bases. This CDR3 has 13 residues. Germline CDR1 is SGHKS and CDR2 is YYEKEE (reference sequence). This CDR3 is CASSLRGQETQYF. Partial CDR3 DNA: TGTGCCAGCAGCCTGCGGGGGCAAGAGACG.

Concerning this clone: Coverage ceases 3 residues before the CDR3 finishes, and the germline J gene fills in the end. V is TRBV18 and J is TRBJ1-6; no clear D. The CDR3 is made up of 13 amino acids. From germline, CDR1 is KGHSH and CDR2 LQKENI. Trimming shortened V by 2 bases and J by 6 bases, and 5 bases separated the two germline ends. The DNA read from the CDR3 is TGTGCCAGCTCACCAGGCCGTAATTCACCC. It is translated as CASSPGRNSP. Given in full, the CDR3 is CASSPGRNSPLHF.

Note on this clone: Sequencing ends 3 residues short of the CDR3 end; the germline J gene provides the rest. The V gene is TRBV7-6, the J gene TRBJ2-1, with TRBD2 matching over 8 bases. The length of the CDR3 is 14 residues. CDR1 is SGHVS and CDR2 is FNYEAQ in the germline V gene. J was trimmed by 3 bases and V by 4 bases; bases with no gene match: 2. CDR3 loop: CASSSGGVYNEQFF. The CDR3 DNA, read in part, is TGTGCCAGCAGCTCGGGGGGGGTCTACAATGAG. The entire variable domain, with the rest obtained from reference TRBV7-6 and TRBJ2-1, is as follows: GAGVSQSPRYKVTKRGQDVALRCDPISGHVSLYWYRQALGQGPEFLTYFNYEAQQDKSGLPNDRFSAERPEGSISTLTIQRTEQRDSAMYRCASSSGGVYNEQFFGPGTRLTVL.

The CDR3 loop is CASSPDRVGAESQYF. The CDR3 bases that were read are TGTGCCAGCTCACCTGACAGGGTGGGAGCGGAGTCG. V is TRBV18 and J is TRBJ2-3; 7 nucleotides line up with TRBD1. The read comes to an end 3 residues before the CDR3 does, leaving the germline J gene to fill in the end. The CDR3 has 15 amino acids. CDR1 KGHSH and CDR2 LQKENI come from the germline V gene. The variable domain in full, completed from reference TRBV18 and TRBJ2-3, reads NAGVMQNPRHLVRRRGQEARLRCSPMKGHSHVYWYRQLPEEGLKFMVYLQKENIIDESGMPKERFSAEFPKEGPSILRIQQVVRGDSAAYFCASSPDRVGAESQYFGPGTRLTVL.

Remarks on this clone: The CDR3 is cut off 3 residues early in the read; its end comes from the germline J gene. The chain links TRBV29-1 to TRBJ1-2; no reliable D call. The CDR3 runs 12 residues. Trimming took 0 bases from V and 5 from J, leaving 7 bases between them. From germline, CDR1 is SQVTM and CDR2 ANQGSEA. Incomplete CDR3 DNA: TGCAGCGTTGAAGAATCCCCGTATGGC. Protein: CSVEESPYG. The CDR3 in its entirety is CSVEESPYGYTF.

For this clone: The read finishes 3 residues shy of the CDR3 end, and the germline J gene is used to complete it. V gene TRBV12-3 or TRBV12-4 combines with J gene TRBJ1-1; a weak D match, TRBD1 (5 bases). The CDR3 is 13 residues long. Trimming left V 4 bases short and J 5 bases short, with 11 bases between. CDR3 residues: CASSSQGLTEAFF. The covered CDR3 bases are TGTGCCAGCAGTTCCCAGGGTTTGACTGAA.

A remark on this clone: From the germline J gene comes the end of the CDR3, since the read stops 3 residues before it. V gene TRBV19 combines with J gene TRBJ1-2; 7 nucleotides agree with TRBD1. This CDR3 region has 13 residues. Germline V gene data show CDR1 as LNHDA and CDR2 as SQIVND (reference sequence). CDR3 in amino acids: CATTPPDRDGYTF. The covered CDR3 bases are TGTGCCACTACCCCACCCGACAGGGACGGC.

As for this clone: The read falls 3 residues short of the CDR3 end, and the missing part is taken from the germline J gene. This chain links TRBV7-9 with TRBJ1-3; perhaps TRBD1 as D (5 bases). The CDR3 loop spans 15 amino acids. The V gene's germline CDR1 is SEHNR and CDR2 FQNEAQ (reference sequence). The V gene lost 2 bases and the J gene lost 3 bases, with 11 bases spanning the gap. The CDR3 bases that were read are TGTGCCAGCAGCTTACCCTACAGGAATGGAAACACC. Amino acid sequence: CASSLPYRNGNT. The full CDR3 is CASSLPYRNGNTIYF.

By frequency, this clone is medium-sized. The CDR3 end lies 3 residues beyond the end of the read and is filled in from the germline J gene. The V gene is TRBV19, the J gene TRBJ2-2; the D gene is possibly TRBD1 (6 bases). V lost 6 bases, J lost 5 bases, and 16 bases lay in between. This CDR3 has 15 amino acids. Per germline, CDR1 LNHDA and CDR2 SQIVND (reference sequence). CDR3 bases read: TGTGCCAGTAGCCCCTACAGGGTCTCAACCGGGGAG. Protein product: CASSPYRVSTGE. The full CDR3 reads CASSPYRVSTGELFF.

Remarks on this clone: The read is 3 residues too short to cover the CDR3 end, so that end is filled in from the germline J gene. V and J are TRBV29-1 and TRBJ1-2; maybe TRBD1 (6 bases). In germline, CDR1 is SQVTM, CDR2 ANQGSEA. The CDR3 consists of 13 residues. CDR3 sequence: CSVVAGQRADYTF. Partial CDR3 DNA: TGCAGCGTTGTGGCTGGACAGCGAGCTGAT.

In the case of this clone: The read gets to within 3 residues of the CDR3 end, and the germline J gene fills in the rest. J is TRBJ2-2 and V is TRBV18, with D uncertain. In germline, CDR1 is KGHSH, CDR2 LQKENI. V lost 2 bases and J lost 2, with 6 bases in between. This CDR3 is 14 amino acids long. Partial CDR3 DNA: TGTGCCAGCTCACCAGTTTTAAACACCGGGGAG. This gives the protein CASSPVLNTGE. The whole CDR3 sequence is CASSPVLNTGELFF.

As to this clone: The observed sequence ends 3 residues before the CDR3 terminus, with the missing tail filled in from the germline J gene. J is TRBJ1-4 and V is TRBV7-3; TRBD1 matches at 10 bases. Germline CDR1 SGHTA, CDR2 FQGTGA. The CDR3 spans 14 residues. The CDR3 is CASSLKGQGTPLFF. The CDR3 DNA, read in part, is TGTGCCAGCAGCTTAAAGGGACAGGGGACACCA.

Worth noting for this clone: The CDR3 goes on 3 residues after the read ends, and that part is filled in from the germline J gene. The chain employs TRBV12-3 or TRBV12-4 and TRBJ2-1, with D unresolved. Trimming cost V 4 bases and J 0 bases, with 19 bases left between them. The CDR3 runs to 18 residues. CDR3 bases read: TGTGCCAGCAGTTCACCGTCGATGCGGATAAGCTCCTACAATGAG. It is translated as CASSSPSMRISSYNE. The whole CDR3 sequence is CASSSPSMRISSYNEQFF.

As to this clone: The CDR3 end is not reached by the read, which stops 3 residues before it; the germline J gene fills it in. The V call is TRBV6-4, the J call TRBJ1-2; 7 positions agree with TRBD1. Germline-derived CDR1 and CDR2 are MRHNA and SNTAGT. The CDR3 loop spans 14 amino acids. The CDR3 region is CASSPLRGQLPYTF. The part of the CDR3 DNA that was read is TGTGCCAGCAGCCCCCTCCGGGGACAGCTCCCC.

The covered CDR3 bases are TGTGCCAGTAGTACCCCACCCGGCGGGGGGGCAGAGACC. It specifies CASSTPPGGGAET. The CDR3 in full is CASSTPPGGGAETQYF. The chain joins TRBV19 to TRBJ2-5; the match to TRBD2 covers 9 bases. Read coverage stops 3 residues before the CDR3 terminus; the germline J gene supplies the remainder. V lost 4 bases and J lost 4; bases outside the gene matches: 10. This CDR3 region has 16 residues. Germline values: CDR1 LNHDA, CDR2 SQIVND (reference sequence).

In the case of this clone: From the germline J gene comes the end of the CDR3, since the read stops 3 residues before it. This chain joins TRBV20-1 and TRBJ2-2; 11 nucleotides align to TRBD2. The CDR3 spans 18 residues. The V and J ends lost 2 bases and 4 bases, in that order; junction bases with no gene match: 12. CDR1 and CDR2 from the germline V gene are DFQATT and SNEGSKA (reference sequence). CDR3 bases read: TGCAGTGCTAGACCCGCTCTAGCGGGGGGACACACCACCGGGGAG. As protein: CSARPALAGGHTTGE. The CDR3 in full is CSARPALAGGHTTGELFF.

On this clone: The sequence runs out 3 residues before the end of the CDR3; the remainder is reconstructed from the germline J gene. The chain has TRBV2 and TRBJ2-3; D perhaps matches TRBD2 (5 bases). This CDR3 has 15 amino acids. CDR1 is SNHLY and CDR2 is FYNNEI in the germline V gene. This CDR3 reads CASANIGVSEETQYF. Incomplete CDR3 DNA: TGTGCCAGCGCCAACATCGGGGTTTCAGAGGAGACG.

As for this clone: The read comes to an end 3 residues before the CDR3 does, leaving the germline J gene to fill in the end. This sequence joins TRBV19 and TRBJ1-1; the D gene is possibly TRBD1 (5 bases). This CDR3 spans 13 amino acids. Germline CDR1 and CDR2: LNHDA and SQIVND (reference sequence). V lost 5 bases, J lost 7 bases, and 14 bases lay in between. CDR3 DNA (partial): TGTGCCAGTAGTGCGGGGGAGTACGTTGAA. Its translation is CASSAGEYVE. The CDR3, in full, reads CASSAGEYVEAFF.

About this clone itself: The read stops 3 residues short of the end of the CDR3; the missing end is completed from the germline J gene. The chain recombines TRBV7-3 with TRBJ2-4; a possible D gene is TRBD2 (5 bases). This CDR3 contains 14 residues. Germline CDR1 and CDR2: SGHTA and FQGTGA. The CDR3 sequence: CASSQDRPGDGQYF. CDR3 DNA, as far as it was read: TGTGCCAGCAGCCAAGACCGACCCGGGGATGGT.

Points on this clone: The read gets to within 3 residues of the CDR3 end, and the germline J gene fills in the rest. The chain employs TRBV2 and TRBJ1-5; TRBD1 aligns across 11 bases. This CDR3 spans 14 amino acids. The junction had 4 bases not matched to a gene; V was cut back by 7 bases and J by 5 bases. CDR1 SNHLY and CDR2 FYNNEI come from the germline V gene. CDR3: CASTRTGGDQPQHF. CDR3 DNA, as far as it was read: TGTGCCAGCACGCGGACAGGGGGCGATCAGCCC. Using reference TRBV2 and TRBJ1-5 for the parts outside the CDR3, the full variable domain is EPEVTQTPSHQVTQMGQEVILRCVPISNHLYFYWYRQILGQKVEFLVSFYNNEISEKSEIFDDQFSVERPDGSNFTLKIRSTKLEDSAMYFCASTRTGGDQPQHFGDGTRLSIL.

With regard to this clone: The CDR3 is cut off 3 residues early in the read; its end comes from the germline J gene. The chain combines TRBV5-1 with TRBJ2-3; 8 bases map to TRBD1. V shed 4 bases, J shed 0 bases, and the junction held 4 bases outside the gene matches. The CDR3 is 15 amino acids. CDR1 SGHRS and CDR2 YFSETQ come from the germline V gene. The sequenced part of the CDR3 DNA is TGCGCCAGCAGCCCCGGGACAGGTAGCACAGATACG. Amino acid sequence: CASSPGTGSTDT. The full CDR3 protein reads CASSPGTGSTDTQYF.

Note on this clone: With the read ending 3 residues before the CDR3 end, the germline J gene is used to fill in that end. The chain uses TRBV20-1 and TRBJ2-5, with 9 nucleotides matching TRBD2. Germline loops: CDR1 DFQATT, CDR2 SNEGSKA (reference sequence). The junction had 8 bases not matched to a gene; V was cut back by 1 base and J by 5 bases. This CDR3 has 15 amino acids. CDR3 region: CSARGSAGGRETQYF. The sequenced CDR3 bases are TGCAGTGCTAGAGGATCGGCGGGGGGGCGGGAGACC.

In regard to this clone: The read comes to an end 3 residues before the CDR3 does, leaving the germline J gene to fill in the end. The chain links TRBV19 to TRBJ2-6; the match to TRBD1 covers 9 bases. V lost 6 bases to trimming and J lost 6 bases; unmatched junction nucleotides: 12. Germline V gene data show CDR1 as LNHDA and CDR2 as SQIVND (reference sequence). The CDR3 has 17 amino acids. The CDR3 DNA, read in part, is TGTGCCAGTAGGATTGGGACAGGGAGGGTAGAGGCCAACGTC. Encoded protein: CASRIGTGRVEANV. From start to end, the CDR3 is CASRIGTGRVEANVLTF.

The CDR3 DNA, read in part, is TGCAGTGCTAGAGACGTTAGCGCCCATTCGATGGGCGAG. Encoded protein: CSARDVSAHSMGE. Given in full, the CDR3 is CSARDVSAHSMGEQYF. The chain carries TRBV20-1 and TRBJ2-7; D is possibly TRBD2 (5 bases). Coverage ceases 3 residues before the CDR3 finishes, and the germline J gene fills in the end. Germline V CDR1 and CDR2: DFQATT, SNEGSKA (reference sequence). The CDR3 sequence is 16 residues long. Trimming stripped 0 bases from V and 6 bases from J, with 21 bases between.

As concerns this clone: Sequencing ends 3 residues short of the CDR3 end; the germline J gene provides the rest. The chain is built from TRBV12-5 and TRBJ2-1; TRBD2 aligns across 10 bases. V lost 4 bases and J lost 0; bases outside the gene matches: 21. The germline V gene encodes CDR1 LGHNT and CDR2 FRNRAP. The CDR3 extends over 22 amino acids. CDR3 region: CASGSTIGASGGRSSSYNEQFF. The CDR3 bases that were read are TGTGCTAGTGGTTCCACAATCGGGGCTAGCGGGGGCCGATCCAGCTCCTACAATGAG. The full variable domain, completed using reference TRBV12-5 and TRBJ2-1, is DARVTQTPRHKVTEMGQEVTMRCQPILGHNTVFWYRQTMMQGLELLAYFRNRAPLDDSGMPKDRFSAEMPDATLATLKIQPSEPRDSAVYFCASGSTIGASGGRSSSYNEQFFGPGTRLTVL.